This T cell receptor (beta chain) comes out of a study of shared clonotypes between healthy human individuals. Broader study findings: Around 5% of naive CD4 clonotypes were common to a few donors.

Splitting of CD4+ cells produced CD45RA+ naive and CD45RA-negative memory subsets. Assay used: immunoSEQ multiplex PCR; TCRdb lists only in-frame clones, some missing. Among roughly 1,500,000 clones listed, around 98% were seen once. In the case of this clone: The antigen is undetermined.

V lost 7 bases, J lost 7 bases, and 6 bases stayed unmatched. The V gene's germline CDR1 is SNHLY and CDR2 FYNNEI. The CDR3 is made up of 13 amino acids. Sequences were obtained from naive CD4+ T cells sorted from blood. The subset denotes: CD45RA+ positively selected. The chain employs TRBV2 and TRBJ2-4; 8 positions match TRBD2. This TCR was sampled from a man aged 30 to 39 in good health. CDR3 DNA sequence: TGTGCCAGCAATTCGGGAGGGCAGAACATTCAGTACTTC. This gives the protein CASNSGGQNIQYF.